The next 3 T cell receptor beta chains were all read from a single sample in a study of T cells in Graves' hyperthyroidism and ophthalmopathy. Using RNA transcripts as the source, TCR beta CDR3 regions were amplified. TCR CDR3 regions were first amplified by RT-PCR with HTBI primers. TCRdb re-called the multiplex PCR reads through MiXCR, storing one row per CDR3 protein. This sample yields about 560,000 distinct CDR3 sequences, of which around 15% are seen a single time; approximately 15% belongs to the top ten. The sample was blood. These receptors came from a woman aged 40 to 50 with Graves' hyperthyroidism.

The V gene is TRBV4-1, the J gene TRBJ1-5; D is possibly TRBD1 (5 bases). This CDR3 region has 15 residues. Germline V lookup: CDR1 MGHRA, CDR2 YSYEKL. V was trimmed by 6 bases and J by 3 bases, leaving 15 bases between them. The CDR3 DNA reads TGCGCCAGCAGGGGCGAAGGGACGATCAATCAGCCCCAGCATTTT. It encodes CASRGEGTINQPQHF.

This chain uses TRBV6-5 with TRBJ1-6; perhaps TRBD1 as D (6 bases). Germline loops: CDR1 MNHEY, CDR2 SVGAGI. V lost 3 bases to trimming and J lost 6 bases, with 24 bases between them. The CDR3 length is 19 residues. The CDR3 loop reads CASSYRTGLGEWINSPLHF. CDR3 bases: TGTGCCAGCAGTTATCGCACAGGGTTAGGGGAGTGGATTAATTCACCCCTCCACTTT.

The CDR3, as DNA: TGTGCCAGCAGCCCCCACTCGGCAGGGGTCCGGACCCAGTACTTC. Translating it yields CASSPHSAGVRTQYF. This chain uses TRBV9 with TRBJ2-5; weak D call: TRBD1 (6 bases). Germline V gene data show CDR1 as SGDLS and CDR2 as YYNGEE. Trimming cost V 4 bases and J 7 bases, with 20 bases left between them. The CDR3 has 15 residues.